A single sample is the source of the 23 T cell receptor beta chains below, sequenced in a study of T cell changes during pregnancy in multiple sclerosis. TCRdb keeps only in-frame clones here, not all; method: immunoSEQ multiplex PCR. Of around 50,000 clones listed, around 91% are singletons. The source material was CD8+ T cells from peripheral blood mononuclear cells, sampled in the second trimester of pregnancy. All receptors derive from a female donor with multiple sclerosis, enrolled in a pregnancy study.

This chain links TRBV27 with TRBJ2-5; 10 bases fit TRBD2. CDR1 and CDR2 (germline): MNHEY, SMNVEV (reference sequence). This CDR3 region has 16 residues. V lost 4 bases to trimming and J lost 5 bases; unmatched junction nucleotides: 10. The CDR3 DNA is TGTGCCAGCAGTTCCATCTTAGCGGGGGGAGCGGAGACCCAGTACTTC. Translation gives CASSSILAGGAETQYF.

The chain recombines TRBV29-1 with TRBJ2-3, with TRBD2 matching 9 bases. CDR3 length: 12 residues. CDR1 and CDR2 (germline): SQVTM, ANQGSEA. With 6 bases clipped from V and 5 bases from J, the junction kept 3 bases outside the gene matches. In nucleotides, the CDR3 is TGCAGCGTAGAACTAGCGGGAGATACGCAGTATTTT. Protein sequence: CSVELAGDTQYF.

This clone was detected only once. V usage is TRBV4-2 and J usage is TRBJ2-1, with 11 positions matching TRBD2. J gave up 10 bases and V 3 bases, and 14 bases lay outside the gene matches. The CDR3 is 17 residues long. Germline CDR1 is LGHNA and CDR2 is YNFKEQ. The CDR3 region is CASSHLDLSGGAGEQFF. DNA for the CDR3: TGTGCCAGCAGCCATCTCGACCTTAGCGGGGGGGCTGGGGAGCAGTTCTTC.

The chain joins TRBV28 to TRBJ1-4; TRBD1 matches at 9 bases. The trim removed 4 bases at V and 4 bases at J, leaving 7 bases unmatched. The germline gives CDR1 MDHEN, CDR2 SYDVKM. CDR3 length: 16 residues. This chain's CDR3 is CASSYRGQRGNEKLFF. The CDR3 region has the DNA TGTGCCAGCAGTTACAGGGGGCAGCGGGGTAATGAAAAACTGTTTTTT.

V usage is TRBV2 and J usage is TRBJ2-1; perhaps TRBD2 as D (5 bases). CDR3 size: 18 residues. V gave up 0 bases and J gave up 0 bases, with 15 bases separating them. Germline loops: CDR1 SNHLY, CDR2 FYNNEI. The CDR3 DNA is TGTGCCAGCAGTGAAGCGCTGGGAGCGTCAAGCTCCTACAATGAGCAGTTCTTC. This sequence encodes CASSEALGASSSYNEQFF.

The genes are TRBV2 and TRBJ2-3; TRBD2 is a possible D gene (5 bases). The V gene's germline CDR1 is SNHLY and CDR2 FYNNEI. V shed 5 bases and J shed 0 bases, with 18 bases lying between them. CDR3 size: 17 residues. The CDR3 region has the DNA TGTGCCAGCAGTAACGAGGTAGACCGGACTAGCACAGATACGCAGTATTTT. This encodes CASSNEVDRTSTDTQYF.

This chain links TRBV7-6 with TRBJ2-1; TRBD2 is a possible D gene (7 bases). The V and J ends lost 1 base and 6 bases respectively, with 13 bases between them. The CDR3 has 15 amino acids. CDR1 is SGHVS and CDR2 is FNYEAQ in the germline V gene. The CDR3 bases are TGTGCCAGCAGCTTAGGAGACGGGGGGCCCAATGAGCAGTTCTTC. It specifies CASSLGDGGPNEQFF.

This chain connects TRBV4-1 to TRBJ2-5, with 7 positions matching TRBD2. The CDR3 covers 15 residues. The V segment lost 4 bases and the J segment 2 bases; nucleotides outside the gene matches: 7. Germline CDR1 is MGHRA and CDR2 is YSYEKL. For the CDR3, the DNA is TGCGCCAGCAGCCCCGTTGGCGGGGGTCAAGAGACCCAGTACTTC. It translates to CASSPVGGGQETQYF.

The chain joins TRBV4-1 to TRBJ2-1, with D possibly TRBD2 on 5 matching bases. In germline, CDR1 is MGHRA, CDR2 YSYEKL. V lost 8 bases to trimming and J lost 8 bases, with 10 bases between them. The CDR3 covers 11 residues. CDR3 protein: CASARGDEQFF. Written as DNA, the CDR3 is TGCGCCAGCGCTCGGGGTGATGAGCAGTTCTTC.

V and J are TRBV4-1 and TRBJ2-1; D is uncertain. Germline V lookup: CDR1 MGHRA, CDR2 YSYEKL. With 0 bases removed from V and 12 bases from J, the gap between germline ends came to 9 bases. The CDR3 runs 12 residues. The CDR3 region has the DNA TGCGCCAGCAGCCAAGATGAGGTGGTGCAGTTCTTC. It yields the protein CASSQDEVVQFF.

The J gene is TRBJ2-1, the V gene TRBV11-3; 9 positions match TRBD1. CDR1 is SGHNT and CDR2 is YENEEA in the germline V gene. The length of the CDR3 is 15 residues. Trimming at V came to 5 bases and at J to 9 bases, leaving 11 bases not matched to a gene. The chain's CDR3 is CASSQEDRGTLEQFF. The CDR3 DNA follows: TGTGCCAGCAGCCAGGAGGACAGGGGCACCCTTGAGCAGTTCTTC.

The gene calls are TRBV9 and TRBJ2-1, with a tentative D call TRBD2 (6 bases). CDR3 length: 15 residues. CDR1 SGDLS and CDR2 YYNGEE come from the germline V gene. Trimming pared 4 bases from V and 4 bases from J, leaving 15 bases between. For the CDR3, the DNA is TGTGCCAGCAGCTTCGGAGGGGCTACTTACAATGAGCAGTTCTTC. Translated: CASSFGGATYNEQFF.

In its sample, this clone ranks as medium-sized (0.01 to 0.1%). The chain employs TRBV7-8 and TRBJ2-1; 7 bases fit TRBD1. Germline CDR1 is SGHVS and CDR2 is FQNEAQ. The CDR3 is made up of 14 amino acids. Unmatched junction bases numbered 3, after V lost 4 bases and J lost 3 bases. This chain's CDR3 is CASSSTGIYNEQFF. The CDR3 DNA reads TGTGCCAGCAGCTCGACAGGGATCTACAATGAGCAGTTCTTC.

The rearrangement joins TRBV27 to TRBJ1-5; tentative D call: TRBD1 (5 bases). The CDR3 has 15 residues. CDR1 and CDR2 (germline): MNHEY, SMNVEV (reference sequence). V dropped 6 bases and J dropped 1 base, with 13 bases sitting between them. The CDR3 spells CASRIGTSSNQPQHF. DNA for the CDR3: TGTGCCAGCAGGATCGGGACTTCCAGCAATCAGCCCCAGCATTTT.

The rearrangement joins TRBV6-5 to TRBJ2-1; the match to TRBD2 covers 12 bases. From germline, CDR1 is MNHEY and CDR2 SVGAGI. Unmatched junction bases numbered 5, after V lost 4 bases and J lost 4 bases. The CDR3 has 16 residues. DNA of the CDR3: TGTGCCAGCAGTTTCACCGGGACTAGCGGGTACAATGAGCAGTTCTTC. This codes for CASSFTGTSGYNEQFF.

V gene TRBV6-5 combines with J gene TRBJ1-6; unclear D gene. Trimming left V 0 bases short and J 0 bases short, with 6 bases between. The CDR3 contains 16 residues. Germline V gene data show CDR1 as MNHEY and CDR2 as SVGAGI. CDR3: CASSYSSSSYNSPLHF. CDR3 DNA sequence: TGTGCCAGCAGTTACTCCTCTAGCTCCTATAATTCACCCCTCCACTTT.

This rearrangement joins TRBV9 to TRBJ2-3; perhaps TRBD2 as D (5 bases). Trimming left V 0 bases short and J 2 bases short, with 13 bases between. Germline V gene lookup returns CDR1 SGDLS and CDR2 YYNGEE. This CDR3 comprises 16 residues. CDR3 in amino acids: CASSVVSSAFTDTQYF. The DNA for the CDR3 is TGTGCCAGCAGCGTAGTGAGTAGCGCCTTCACAGATACGCAGTATTTT.

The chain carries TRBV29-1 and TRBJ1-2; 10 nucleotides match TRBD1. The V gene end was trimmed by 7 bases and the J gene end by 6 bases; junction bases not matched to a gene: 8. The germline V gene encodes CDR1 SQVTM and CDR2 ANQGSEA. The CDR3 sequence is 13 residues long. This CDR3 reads CSALGTGDHGYTF. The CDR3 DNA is TGCAGCGCCCTCGGGACAGGGGATCATGGCTACACCTTC.

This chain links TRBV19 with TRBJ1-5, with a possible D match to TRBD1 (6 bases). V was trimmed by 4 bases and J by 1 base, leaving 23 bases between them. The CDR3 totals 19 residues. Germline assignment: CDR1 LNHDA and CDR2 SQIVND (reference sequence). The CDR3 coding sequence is TGTGCCAGTAGTAGCCTATTCAACAGGGTCGAGTGGAGCAATCAGCCCCAGCATTTT. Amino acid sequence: CASSSLFNRVEWSNQPQHF.

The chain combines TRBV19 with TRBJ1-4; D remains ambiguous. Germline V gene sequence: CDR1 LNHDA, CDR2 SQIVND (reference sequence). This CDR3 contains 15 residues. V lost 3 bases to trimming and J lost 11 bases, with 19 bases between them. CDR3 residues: CASSMREVDPGKLFF. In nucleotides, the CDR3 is TGTGCCAGTAGTATGCGGGAAGTGGATCCGGGTAAACTGTTTTTT.

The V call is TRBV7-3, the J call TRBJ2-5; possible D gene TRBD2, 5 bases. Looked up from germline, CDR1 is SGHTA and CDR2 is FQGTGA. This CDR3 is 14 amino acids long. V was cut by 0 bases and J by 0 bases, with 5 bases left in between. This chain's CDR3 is CASSLTADQETQYF. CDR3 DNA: TGTGCCAGCAGCTTAACAGCGGACCAAGAGACCCAGTACTTC.

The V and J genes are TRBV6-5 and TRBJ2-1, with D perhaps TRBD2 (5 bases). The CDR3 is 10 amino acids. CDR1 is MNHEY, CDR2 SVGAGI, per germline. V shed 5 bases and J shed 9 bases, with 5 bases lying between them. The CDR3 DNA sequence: TGTGCCAGCAGTGAGGGTGAGCAGTTCTTC. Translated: CASSEGEQFF.

CDR3: CAIETGASTDTQYF. The CDR3 nucleotides read TGTGCCATTGAAACAGGGGCTAGCACAGATACGCAGTATTTT. This chain uses TRBV2 with TRBJ2-3; 7 bases are shared with TRBD1. This CDR3 spans 14 amino acids. V dropped 10 bases and J dropped 0; count of bases not matched to a gene: 7. Germline V CDR1 and CDR2: SNHLY, FYNNEI.